Listed here are 20 T cell receptor beta chains from one sample, sequenced in a study of cytomegalovirus exposure and HLA in healthy donors. The PCR ran on 60 Vbeta and 13 Jbeta primers. Produced via immunoSEQ multiplex PCR; TCRdb's table is partial and in-frame only. This sample carries roughly 150,000 clones, roughly 80% of them seen once, and the ten largest clones take 9.5% to 10%. The sample comprised PBMCs. The receptors shown here come from a man younger than 35 in good health and CMV-seropositive.

The chain combines TRBV2 with TRBJ1-2, with TRBD1 matching over 8 bases. The trim removed 3 bases at V and 4 bases at J, leaving 22 bases unmatched. The CDR3 consists of 20 residues. Germline lookup yields CDR1 SNHLY and CDR2 FYNNEI. CDR3 protein: CASSDPRLGQGADLGYGYTF. In nucleotides, the CDR3 is TGTGCCAGCAGTGACCCAAGACTCGGACAGGGAGCGGATTTGGGCTATGGCTACACCTTC.

J is TRBJ2-7 and V is TRBV7-2; D uncertain. Trimming took 1 base from V and 0 from J, leaving 4 bases between them. This CDR3 has 13 amino acids. Germline V gene lookup returns CDR1 SGHTA and CDR2 FQGNSA. The CDR3 DNA follows: TGTGCCAGCAGCTTAGAGCACTCCTACGAGCAGTACTTC. Translating it yields CASSLEHSYEQYF.

The chain is built from TRBV6-1 and TRBJ2-1; 10 nucleotides align to TRBD2. There are 15 residues in the CDR3. J lost 7 bases, V lost 4 bases, and 7 bases had no gene match. Germline V CDR1 and CDR2: MNHNS, SASEGT. CDR3 DNA: TGTGCCAGCAGTGTCCTAGCGGGAGAAAGGAATGAGCAGTTCTTC. Amino acid sequence: CASSVLAGERNEQFF.

The gene calls are TRBV7-2 and TRBJ1-5; possible D gene TRBD1, 6 bases. The CDR3 spans 17 residues. V lost 2 bases to trimming and J lost 0 bases, with 14 bases between them. Germline CDR1 SGHTA, CDR2 FQGNSA. The CDR3: CASSLSTWDTSNQPQHF. The DNA of the CDR3 is TGTGCCAGCAGCTTATCTACCTGGGACACTAGCAATCAGCCCCAGCATTTT.

This clone was counted between two and nine times. The genes are TRBV2 and TRBJ1-1; D may be TRBD1 (5 bases). CDR1 SNHLY and CDR2 FYNNEI come from the germline V gene. This CDR3 has 13 amino acids. The ends were cut back, 7 bases at V and 8 bases at J, with 17 bases in the middle. The CDR3 DNA reads TGTGCCAGCAAGGGGCTGACAGAGAAAGAAGCTTTCTTT. It is translated as CASKGLTEKEAFF. The whole variable domain, filled in from reference TRBV2 and TRBJ1-1, reads EPEVTQTPSHQVTQMGQEVILRCVPISNHLYFYWYRQILGQKVEFLVSFYNNEISEKSEIFDDQFSVERPDGSNFTLKIRSTKLEDSAMYFCASKGLTEKEAFFGQGTRLTVV.

The gene calls are TRBV4-3 and TRBJ2-7, with D unclear. V shed 1 base and J shed 6 bases, with 10 bases lying between them. The germline V gene has CDR1 LGHNA and CDR2 YSLEER. The length of the CDR3 is 13 residues. CDR3 DNA sequence: TGCGCCAGCAGCCAAGGAACAGTCTCCGAGCAGTACTTC. It translates to CASSQGTVSEQYF.

J is TRBJ2-1 and V is TRBV4-1; 11 nucleotides agree with TRBD2. CDR3 length equals 16 residues. The junction had 6 bases not matched to a gene; V was cut back by 1 base and J by 7 bases. CDR1 and CDR2 from the germline V gene are MGHRA and YSYEKL. The CDR3, as DNA: TGCGCCAGCAGCCAAGTGGGACTAGCGGATATTAATGAGCAGTTCTTC. It encodes CASSQVGLADINEQFF.

The chain employs TRBV5-4 and TRBJ1-4; weak D call: TRBD1 (5 bases). V lost 2 bases and J lost 0, with 8 bases in between. From germline, CDR1 is SGHNT and CDR2 YYREEE (reference sequence). The CDR3 has 15 amino acids. The CDR3 reads CASSLGVATNEKLFF. The CDR3 DNA sequence: TGTGCCAGCAGCTTAGGGGTTGCAACTAATGAAAAACTGTTTTTT. Together with reference TRBV5-4 and TRBJ1-4, the CDR3 gives the full variable domain: ETGVTQSPTHLIKTRGQQVTLRCSSQSGHNTVSWYQQALGQGPQFIFQYYREEENGRGNFPPRFSGLQFPNYSSELNVNALELDDSALYLCASSLGVATNEKLFFGSGTQLSVL.

The rearrangement uses TRBV7-2 and TRBJ2-2; D gene uncertain. The V end lost 2 bases, the J end lost 6 bases, and 4 bases lay between the germline ends. The CDR3 consists of 12 residues. CDR1 and CDR2 from the germline V gene are SGHTA and FQGNSA. In DNA form, the CDR3 reads TGTGCCAGCAGCTTATATCCCGGGGAGCTGTTTTTT. It translates to CASSLYPGELFF.

V usage is TRBV5-5 and J usage is TRBJ2-5; D is uncertain. The CDR3 covers 15 residues. The V gene's germline CDR1 is SGHKS and CDR2 YYEKEE (reference sequence). Between the trimmed V and J ends, which lost 4 bases and 6 bases, there was a span of 19 bases. CDR3 loop: CASSQRAAAWQTQYF. The DNA of the CDR3 is TGTGCCAGCAGCCAACGCGCGGCGGCTTGGCAGACCCAGTACTTC.

This clone was found once. The chain carries TRBV9 and TRBJ1-2, with 7 bases identical to TRBD1. Germline V gene data show CDR1 as SGDLS and CDR2 as YYNGEE. V gave up 4 bases and J gave up 6 bases; unmatched junction bases: 9. CDR3 length equals 14 residues. The DNA for the CDR3 is TGTGCCAGCAGCCCGCGGACAGGCCGGGATGGCTACACCTTC. This codes for CASSPRTGRDGYTF.

The chain couples TRBV27 to TRBJ2-1; the match to TRBD1 covers 9 bases. In germline, CDR1 is MNHEY, CDR2 SMNVEV (reference sequence). The CDR3 loop spans 16 amino acids. With V trimmed by 8 bases and J by 7 bases, 15 bases remained unmatched. The CDR3 DNA follows: TGTGCCAGCTCTATGAGGAGGGTGACAGGGGGAAATGAGCAGTTCTTC. It yields the protein CASSMRRVTGGNEQFF.

The chain employs TRBV5-4 and TRBJ2-7, with TRBD2 identical over 8 bases. Germline-derived CDR1 and CDR2 are SGHNT and YYREEE (reference sequence). Germline trimming cut 4 bases from V and 3 bases from J; bases unmatched to any gene: 12. The length of the CDR3 is 16 residues. The CDR3 nucleotides read TGTGCCAGCAGCCCGGAGGCGGTGGGACTAGTCTACGAGCAGTACTTC. The encoded protein is CASSPEAVGLVYEQYF.

The chain couples TRBV7-2 to TRBJ1-4, with TRBD1 identical over 7 bases. Looked up from germline, CDR1 is SGHTA and CDR2 is FQGNSA. This CDR3 comprises 15 residues. The J segment lost 10 bases and the V segment lost 5 bases, leaving 13 bases of the junction unmatched. The DNA of the CDR3 is TGTGCCAGCAGCCGAACAGGGGACCCGGTCGGAAAACTGTTTTTT. As protein: CASSRTGDPVGKLFF.

A single count supports this clone. The CDR3 nucleotides read TGCAGCGTTGAAGGACTAGCGGGTGGATCCTACGAGCAGTACTTC. Translating gives CSVEGLAGGSYEQYF. The chain links TRBV29-1 to TRBJ2-7; 10 bases fit TRBD2. Germline V CDR1 and CDR2: SQVTM, ANQGSEA. The CDR3 loop spans 15 amino acids. The V and J ends lost 1 base and 1 base, in that order; junction bases with no gene match: 4.

The rearrangement links TRBV5-1 to TRBJ1-4, with 7 bases identical to TRBD1. This CDR3 spans 15 amino acids. The V segment lost 0 bases and the J segment 4 bases; nucleotides outside the gene matches: 3. The germline gives CDR1 SGHRS, CDR2 YFSETQ. The CDR3 bases are TGCGCCAGCAGCTTGGGGGACAGCAATAATGAAAAACTGTTTTTT. Protein product: CASSLGDSNNEKLFF.

The chain couples TRBV5-1 to TRBJ1-1; TRBD1 agrees at 7 bases. CDR1 and CDR2 (germline): SGHRS, YFSETQ. CDR3 length: 14 amino acids. V dropped 0 bases and J dropped 2; count of bases not matched to a gene: 1. The DNA for the CDR3 is TGCGCCAGCAGCTTGGAGGGGGCCAACACTGAAGCTTTCTTT. This encodes CASSLEGANTEAFF.

The J gene is TRBJ2-1, the V gene TRBV11-2, with D perhaps matching TRBD1 (6 bases). The CDR3 totals 15 residues. Per germline, CDR1 SGHAT and CDR2 FQNNGV. Trimming removed 4 bases from V and 8 bases from J, with 18 bases in between. The DNA for the CDR3 is TGTGCCAGCAGCTCGAGTGGGGGACAATGGGATGAGCAGTTCTTC. Translated: CASSSSGGQWDEQFF.

The chain carries TRBV5-1 and TRBJ2-7; 11 nucleotides align to TRBD2. CDR1 and CDR2 (germline): SGHRS, YFSETQ. CDR3 length equals 16 residues. V was clipped by 2 bases and J by 3 bases; unmatched bases: 7. The DNA of the CDR3 is TGCGCCAGCAGCTTCTATACTAGCGGGAGTGTCTACGAGCAGTACTTC. As protein: CASSFYTSGSVYEQYF.

The rearrangement links TRBV29-1 to TRBJ1-1; D may be TRBD1 (6 bases). V was clipped by 3 bases and J by 5 bases, with 19 bases between them. Germline lookup yields CDR1 SQVTM and CDR2 ANQGSEA. The length of the CDR3 is 15 residues. CDR3 DNA sequence: TGCAGCGTTGATAAGTCAGGGGAAGTGGGGACTGAAGCTTTCTTT. This codes for CSVDKSGEVGTEAFF.